Shown below are 23 T cell receptor beta chains from a single sample sequenced in a study of T cells in Graves' hyperthyroidism and ophthalmopathy. TCR beta CDR3 region amplification was performed from RNA transcripts. HTBI primers drove first-round RT-PCR of the TCR CDR3. TCRdb passed the multiplex PCR reads through MiXCR, listing each CDR3 protein once. The sample lists a few hundred thousand distinct CDR3 sequences, 15% to 20% occurring once. Sequenced input: blood. The receptor source for this set is a woman aged 40 to 49 with Graves' ophthalmopathy.

This clonotype has only a few counts. The missing conserved phenylalanine or tryptophan at the end of this CDR3 makes a read error likely. The chain couples TRBV30 to TRBJ2-7, with TRBD1 matching over 7 bases. CDR1 is GTSNPN and CDR2 is SVGIG in the germline V gene (reference sequence). This CDR3 comprises 13 residues. V shed 3 bases and J 2 bases; nucleotides not matched to a gene: 4. Here the CDR3 DNA reads TGTGCCTGGAGGAGGGGGCTAGCCTACGAGCAGTACCTC. This sequence encodes CAWRRGLAYEQYL.

J is TRBJ1-2 and V is TRBV12-3 or TRBV12-4, with D tentatively TRBD1 (5 bases). The CDR3 is 11 residues long. The ends were cut back, 10 bases at V and 7 bases at J, with 13 bases in the middle. CDR3 residues: CATGSGGGYTF. The DNA of the CDR3 is TGTGCCACAGGGTCCGGGGGTGGCTACACCTTC.

This clonotype was seen repeatedly, ten times or more. The CDR3 region has the DNA TGCGCCAGCAGCCAAGAACAAGCGCCACCGGGGGAGCAGTACTTC. Translating gives CASSQEQAPPGEQYF. This chain connects TRBV4-1 to TRBJ2-7, with TRBD2 as a possible D gene (5 bases). This CDR3 contains 15 residues. The germline CDR1 and CDR2 sequences are MGHRA and YSYEKL. V shed 0 bases and J shed 7 bases, with 16 bases lying between them.

The table lists this clonotype with many counts. The chain employs TRBV18 and TRBJ1-2; 12 bases match TRBD1. The germline V gene has CDR1 KGHSH and CDR2 LQKENI. V lost 1 base, J lost 2 bases, and 5 bases stayed unmatched. The CDR3 is 17 residues long. CDR3 sequence reads: CASSPLEGTGGNYGYTF. CDR3 nucleotide sequence: TGTGCCAGCTCACCACTCGAAGGGACAGGGGGCAACTATGGCTACACCTTC.

The chain uses TRBV6-5 and TRBJ2-7; either TRBD1 or TRBD2 may fit D (5 bases each). Trimming left V 0 bases short and J 7 bases short, with 13 bases between. Germline CDR1 reads MNHEY; CDR2 reads SVGAGI. The CDR3 totals 14 residues. The CDR3 bases are TGTGCCAGCAGTTACTCCGGGACGACGGGTGAGCAGTACTTC. As protein: CASSYSGTTGEQYF.

In its sample, this clonotype was seen many times. The chain carries TRBV7-9 and TRBJ1-6, with a tentative D call TRBD1 (5 bases). The germline V gene has CDR1 SEHNR and CDR2 FQNEAQ (reference sequence). CDR3 size: 14 residues. V lost 7 bases to trimming and J lost 2 bases, with 9 bases between them. The CDR3 nucleotides are TGTGCCAGCAAAGGGGACGCCTATAATTCACCCCTCCACTTT. This sequence encodes CASKGDAYNSPLHF.

The chain employs TRBV4-2 and TRBJ2-2, with D tentatively TRBD2 (6 bases). Trimming shortened V by 1 base and J by 5 bases, and 11 bases separated the two germline ends. This CDR3 region has 15 residues. Germline assignment: CDR1 LGHNA and CDR2 YNFKEQ. The DNA of the CDR3 is TGTGCCAGCAGCCAAGCCGGGACTCTAACCGGGGAGCTGTTTTTT. Protein sequence: CASSQAGTLTGELFF.

This clonotype was seen ten or more times. The chain has TRBV11-2 and TRBJ2-2; D is unresolved. CDR3 length equals 16 residues. V was cut by 5 bases and J by 4 bases, with 17 bases left in between. CDR1 and CDR2 (germline): SGHAT, FQNNGV. As DNA, the CDR3 is TGTGCCAGCAGCCCGACGCGCAGGCGCGGCACCGGGGAGCTGTTTTTT. It codes for CASSPTRRRGTGELFF.

This clonotype has at least ten counts. The gene calls are TRBV6-1 and TRBJ2-5; 8 nucleotides match TRBD2. The germline V gene has CDR1 MNHNS and CDR2 SASEGT. Unmatched junction bases numbered 7, after V lost 4 bases and J lost 0 bases. The CDR3 has 16 residues. CDR3 nucleotide sequence: TGTGCCAGCAGTGTCGGGGGGGATCTGTACCAAGAGACCCAGTACTTC. This translates into CASSVGGDLYQETQYF.

This clonotype was recorded many times. The CDR3: CASSLSLDLNTGELFF. Here the CDR3 DNA reads TGTGCCAGCAGTCTAAGCCTAGACTTGAACACCGGGGAGCTGTTTTTT. This chain links TRBV28 with TRBJ2-2, with D unresolved. There are 16 residues in the CDR3. Germline V gives CDR1 MDHEN, CDR2 SYDVKM. The germline V and J ends were trimmed by 5 bases and 1 base, with 14 bases remaining between them.

This clonotype was counted at least ten times. The rearrangement uses TRBV2 and TRBJ2-2; perhaps TRBD2 as D (5 bases). Germline V gene data show CDR1 as SNHLY and CDR2 as FYNNEI. CDR3 length equals 16 residues. With 3 bases removed from V and 4 bases from J, the gap between germline ends came to 15 bases. CDR3: CASSERRVGGTGELFF. In DNA, the CDR3 is TGTGCCAGCAGTGAGCGGCGGGTCGGTGGCACCGGGGAGCTGTTTTTT.

For this clonotype: A read error may explain this, as a much larger clone is one base away. V is TRBV5-1 and J is TRBJ2-4, with D maybe TRBD2 (6 bases). CDR1 and CDR2 (germline): SGHRS, YFSETQ. The length of the CDR3 is 16 residues. V gave up 0 bases and J gave up 2 bases, with 12 bases separating them. CDR3 protein: CASSLDGGPPKNIQYF. CDR3 coding DNA: TGCGCCAGCAGCTTGGACGGGGGACCCCCCAAAAACATTCAGTACTTC.

The table lists this clonotype with many counts. CDR3: CSVGGEGAFF. The DNA of the CDR3 is TGCAGCGTTGGGGGCGAGGGGGCTTTCTTT. The V and J genes are TRBV29-1 and TRBJ1-1, with TRBD1 as a possible D gene (5 bases). Germline V gene data show CDR1 as SQVTM and CDR2 as ANQGSEA. Trimming removed 4 bases at V and 11 bases at J, with 11 bases between. The length of the CDR3 is 10 residues.

This clonotype was observed many times. A much larger clone sits a single nucleotide away, making a read error possible. The chain links TRBV20-1 to TRBJ2-5; tentative D call: TRBD1 (6 bases). CDR3 size: 13 residues. V lost 4 bases to trimming and J lost 1 base, with 10 bases between them. CDR1 and CDR2 (germline): DFQATT, SNEGSKA (reference sequence). DNA for the CDR3: TGCAGTGCTAAAGGGACAAGCCAAGAGACCCAGTACTTC. Amino acids: CSAKGTSQETQYF.

This clonotype was seen ten or more times. The chain uses TRBV20-1 and TRBJ1-1, with 10 bases matching TRBD1. CDR1 is DFQATT and CDR2 is SNEGSKA in the germline V gene (reference sequence). The junction had 8 bases not matched to a gene; V was cut back by 8 bases and J by 2 bases. The CDR3 contains 14 residues. CDR3 bases: TGCAGTCCAGGACAGGGGGGCCATAACACTGAAGCTTTCTTT. Protein: CSPGQGGHNTEAFF.

This clonotype was recorded at least ten times. The chain carries TRBV28 and TRBJ2-7, with 15 bases fitting TRBD2. The CDR3 has 20 residues. V lost 1 base, J lost 5 bases, and 15 bases stayed unmatched. Per germline, CDR1 MDHEN and CDR2 SYDVKM. The CDR3 bases are TGTGCCAGCAGTTTATTCGCGGGACTAGCGGGAGGAGGTGCAAAAAACGAGCAGTACTTC. This codes for CASSLFAGLAGGGAKNEQYF.

In its sample, this clonotype was seen many times. The J gene is TRBJ1-1, the V gene TRBV5-1; D remains ambiguous. The length of the CDR3 is 14 residues. Trimming took 1 base from V and 2 from J, leaving 9 bases between them. Germline CDR1 is SGHRS and CDR2 is YFSETQ. The DNA of the CDR3 is TGCGCCAGCAGCTTGAGTGTGACAAACACTGAAGCTTTCTTT. This sequence encodes CASSLSVTNTEAFF.

In this sample, this clonotype turned up many times. The chain joins TRBV6-1 to TRBJ2-7, with D possibly TRBD1 on 6 matching bases. The CDR3 has 14 amino acids. Trimming left V 6 bases short and J 2 bases short, with 14 bases between. The germline V gene encodes CDR1 MNHNS and CDR2 SASEGT. The CDR3 DNA reads as TGTGCCAGCAGAGGGCAGGGGAGCACCTACGAGCAGTACTTC. It translates to CASRGQGSTYEQYF.

This clonotype was observed at least ten times. A much larger clone differs by one base, so this may be a read error. The rearrangement links TRBV12-3 or TRBV12-4 to TRBJ1-1; D gene unclear. With 9 bases removed from V and 1 base from J, the gap between germline ends came to 9 bases. CDR3 length: 12 amino acids. CDR3 DNA sequence: TGTGCCAGGTCTCCGGGGAACACTGAAGCTTTCTTT. It specifies CARSPGNTEAFF.

This clonotype was picked up many times. The J gene is TRBJ2-5, the V gene TRBV25-1; possibly TRBD2 for D (7 bases). The V end lost 7 bases, the J end lost 1 base, and 16 bases lay between the germline ends. The V gene's germline CDR1 is MGHDK and CDR2 SYGVNS. The CDR3 covers 15 residues. The CDR3 region has the DNA TGTGCCAGCAAAGGGGGGGGCGGGATCCAAGAGACCCAGTACTTC. This codes for CASKGGGGIQETQYF.

A few counts support this clonotype. The V gene is TRBV4-1, the J gene TRBJ2-2; D ambiguous. Germline V CDR1 and CDR2: MGHRA, YSYEKL. The CDR3 covers 15 residues. Deletions cut 5 bases from V and 2 bases from J, with 12 bases between. This CDR3 is CASSTGPTNTGELFF. For the CDR3, the DNA is TGCGCCAGCAGCACCGGGCCGACCAACACCGGGGAGCTGTTTTTT.

This chain links TRBV6-1 with TRBJ1-1; weak D call: TRBD1 (5 bases). The germline V gene encodes CDR1 MNHNS and CDR2 SASEGT. The CDR3 sequence is 15 residues long. The V end lost 5 bases, the J end lost 4 bases, and 17 bases lay between the germline ends. Here the CDR3 reads CASSKNFRVGTEAFF. The CDR3 coding sequence is TGTGCCAGCAGTAAAAACTTCAGGGTGGGCACTGAAGCTTTCTTT.

This clonotype was picked up many times. V gene TRBV11-2 combines with J gene TRBJ2-7, with 8 bases fitting TRBD2. Trimming cost V 1 base and J 2 bases; bases outside gene matches: 1. The CDR3 totals 14 residues. The V gene's germline CDR1 is SGHAT and CDR2 FQNNGV. CDR3 in amino acids: CASSLAAGAYEQYF. In DNA form, the CDR3 reads TGTGCCAGCAGCTTAGCAGCGGGGGCCTACGAGCAGTACTTC.